Detailed here is one T cell receptor (beta chain). The antigen is unknown. The data were obtained in a study of vaccination and CD4 T cells after COVID-19. Across the study: Nasal swab PCR had shown SARS-CoV-2 positivity in the convalescent patients (under ten mild cases, one severe case). Two-dose vaccination with either BNT162b2 or mRNA-1273 was given to participants. As a positive control, some control cultures were given a CEFX pool, while others were given an HIV-1 Nef pool or no peptide.

Cultured CD4+ T-cell DNA underwent Oncomine TCR Beta short-read sequencing. Each CDR3 protein gets one entry after TCRdb re-called the PCR reads with MiXCR. The sample yields about 20,000 distinct CDR3 sequences, 25% to 30% seen once. Treatment specified: roughly ten-day PBMC culture with coronavirus spike peptide pools or control peptides (ViraFEST assay). Germline V gene lookup returns CDR1 SNHLY and CDR2 FYNNEI. The CDR3 has 13 residues. With 1 base removed from V and 4 bases from J, the gap between germline ends came to 8 bases. Sequencing input: cultured CD4+ T cells from blood. The rearrangement uses TRBV2 and TRBJ2-7; D is uncertain. The receptor's source is a human donor with COVID-19. DNA for the CDR3: TGTGCCAGCAGTGAAGTAAAAGGATACGAGCAGTACTTC. It translates to CASSEVKGYEQYF.